These 9 T cell receptor beta chains came from one sample sequenced in a study of shared clonotypes between healthy human individuals (dated by TCRdb to the early 2020s). For the CD8 naive samples, CD45RO-negative cells were positively selected for CCR7, yielding a CD45RA+CCR7+ population from which TemRA cells were excluded. The library came from the immunoSEQ multiplex PCR assay. As stored in TCRdb, this immuneACCESS dataset retains in-frame rearrangements with V and J assigned. A fraction of the clones does not appear; measured against another copy, unresolved V genes explain less than half of the discrepancy, and the remainder lacks a known reason. The sample has more than 2 million clones on record, about 95% of them singletons. About 1.1% of the sample lies in the top ten. The source material was naive CD8+ T cells sorted from blood. This sample's cell subset or site label indicates: CD45RA+CCR7+. The source of these receptors is a young man in good health.

Note on this clone: Additional DNA sequences in this sample encode the identical CDR3. The chain joins TRBV9 to TRBJ2-7, with 7 bases identical to TRBD2. V lost 3 bases, J lost 2 bases, and 8 bases stayed unmatched. This CDR3 region has 15 residues. CDR1 is SGDLS, CDR2 YYNGEE, per germline. The DNA of the CDR3 is TGTGCCAGCAGCGCCCGGGCCGGGGGGACCTACGAGCAGTACTTC. This encodes CASSARAGGTYEQYF.

This chain joins TRBV5-1 and TRBJ1-2, with TRBD1 identical over 7 bases. Germline CDR1 reads SGHRS; CDR2 reads YFSETQ. The CDR3 sequence is 17 residues long. With V trimmed by 4 bases and J by 8 bases, 20 bases remained unmatched. The chain's CDR3 is CASSPTQAEGASEGYTF. CDR3 in DNA: TGCGCCAGCAGCCCAACTCAGGCAGAGGGGGCTTCGGAGGGCTACACCTTC. Together with reference TRBV5-1 and TRBJ1-2, the CDR3 gives the full variable domain: KAGVTQTPRYLIKTRGQQVTLSCSPISGHRSVSWYQQTPGQGLQFLFEYFSETQRNKGNFPGRFSGRQFSNSRSEMNVSTLELGDSALYLCASSPTQAEGASEGYTFGSGTRLTVV.

The rearrangement uses TRBV4-3 and TRBJ1-1; no definite D call. Germline values: CDR1 LGHNA, CDR2 YSLEER. The CDR3 covers 16 residues. With 1 base removed from V and 1 base from J, the gap between germline ends came to 13 bases. CDR3: CASSQGLRAENTEAFF. CDR3 bases: TGCGCCAGCAGCCAAGGATTAAGGGCAGAGAACACTGAAGCTTTCTTT.

The chain uses TRBV19 and TRBJ2-7, with D tentatively TRBD1 (5 bases). This CDR3 has 14 residues. The germline V gene has CDR1 LNHDA and CDR2 SQIVND (reference sequence). V was shortened by 2 bases and J by 0 bases, with 8 bases between the two germline ends. The CDR3 coding sequence is TGTGCCAGTAGTATAAGACAGAGCTCCTACGAGCAGTACTTC. Its translation: CASSIRQSSYEQYF.

Worth noting for this clone: Other DNA sequences in the same sample also yield this CDR3. The chain combines TRBV19 with TRBJ2-7; D is undetermined. V lost 5 bases and J 1 base, leaving 12 bases between the germline ends. Germline V CDR1 and CDR2: LNHDA, SQIVND (reference sequence). This CDR3 is built from 14 residues. The CDR3 nucleotides read TGTGCCAGTAGTGGTACAGTGGGGTCCTACGAGCAGTACTTC. It specifies CASSGTVGSYEQYF.

The V call is TRBV9, the J call TRBJ1-2; no definite D call. Per germline, CDR1 SGDLS and CDR2 YYNGEE. V shed 0 bases and J shed 6 bases, with 12 bases lying between them. The CDR3 runs to 14 residues. The CDR3 sequence is CASSVGSAGHGYTF. CDR3 coding DNA: TGTGCCAGCAGCGTAGGGTCGGCCGGGCATGGCTACACCTTC. The complete variable domain, with remaining parts taken from reference TRBV9 and TRBJ1-2, reads DSGVTQTPKHLITATGQRVTLRCSPRSGDLSVYWYQQSLDQGLQFLIQYYNGEERAKGNILERFSAQQFPDLHSELNLSSLELGDSALYFCASSVGSAGHGYTFGSGTRLTVV.

The chain uses TRBV9 and TRBJ1-2, with no clear D. The ends were cut back, 0 bases at V and 8 bases at J, with 14 bases in the middle. Per germline, CDR1 SGDLS and CDR2 YYNGEE. The CDR3 runs 14 residues. The CDR3 region is CASSVDGSQEGYTF. The CDR3 DNA reads TGTGCCAGCAGCGTAGATGGGTCTCAGGAGGGCTACACCTTC.

The chain carries TRBV6-5 and TRBJ1-6, with 8 bases matching TRBD1. Germline V gene data show CDR1 as MNHEY and CDR2 as SVGAGI. V trimming: 7 bases; J trimming: 8 bases; junction bases outside the gene matches: 4. The CDR3 consists of 13 residues. The CDR3 spells CASNQGADSPLHF. CDR3 nucleotides: TGTGCCAGCAACCAGGGGGCTGATTCACCCCTCCACTTT.

This clone was seen once. This chain joins TRBV29-1 and TRBJ2-3; 7 positions agree with TRBD2. Germline V gives CDR1 SQVTM, CDR2 ANQGSEA. The trim removed 5 bases at V and 2 bases at J, leaving 7 bases unmatched. The CDR3 covers 14 residues. Here the CDR3 reads CSVPRLAVTDTQYF. For the CDR3, the DNA is TGCAGCGTTCCAAGACTAGCCGTCACAGATACGCAGTATTTT.